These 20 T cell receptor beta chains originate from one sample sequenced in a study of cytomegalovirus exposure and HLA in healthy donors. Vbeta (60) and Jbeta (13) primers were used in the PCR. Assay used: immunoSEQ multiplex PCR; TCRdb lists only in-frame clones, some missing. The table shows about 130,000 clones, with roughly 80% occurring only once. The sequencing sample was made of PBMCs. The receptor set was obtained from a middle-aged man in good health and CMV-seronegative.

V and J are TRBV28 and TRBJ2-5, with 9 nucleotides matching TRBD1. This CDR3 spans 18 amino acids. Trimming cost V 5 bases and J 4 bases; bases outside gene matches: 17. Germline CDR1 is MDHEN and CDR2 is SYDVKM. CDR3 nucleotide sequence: TGTGCCAGCAGTCCTGAACATTCCGGGACAGGGTTCAGAGAGACCCAGTACTTC. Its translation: CASSPEHSGTGFRETQYF.

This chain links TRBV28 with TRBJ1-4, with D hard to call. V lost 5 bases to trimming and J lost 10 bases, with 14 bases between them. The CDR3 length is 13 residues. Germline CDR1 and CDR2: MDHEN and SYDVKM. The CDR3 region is CASSSHSGLKLFF. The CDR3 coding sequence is TGTGCCAGCAGTAGCCACAGTGGACTAAAACTGTTTTTT.

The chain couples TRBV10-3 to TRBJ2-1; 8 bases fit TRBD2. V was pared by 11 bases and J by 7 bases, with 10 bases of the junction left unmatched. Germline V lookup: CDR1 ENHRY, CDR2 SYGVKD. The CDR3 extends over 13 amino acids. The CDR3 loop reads CALRASGRNEQFF. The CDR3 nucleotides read TGTGCCCTTAGGGCTAGCGGGCGGAATGAGCAGTTCTTC.

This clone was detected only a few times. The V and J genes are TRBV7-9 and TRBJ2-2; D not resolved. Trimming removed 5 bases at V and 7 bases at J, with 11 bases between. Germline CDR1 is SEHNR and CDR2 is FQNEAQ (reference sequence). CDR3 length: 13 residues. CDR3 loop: CASSPVVSGELFF. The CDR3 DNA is TGTGCCAGCAGCCCCGTCGTCAGCGGGGAGCTGTTTTTT.

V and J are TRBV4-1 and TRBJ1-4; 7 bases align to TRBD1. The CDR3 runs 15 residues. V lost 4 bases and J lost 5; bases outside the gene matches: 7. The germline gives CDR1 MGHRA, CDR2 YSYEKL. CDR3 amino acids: CASSLPGQRNEKLFF. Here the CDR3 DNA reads TGCGCCAGCAGCCTCCCGGGACAGAGAAATGAAAAACTGTTTTTT.

This CDR3 is CASSLSGRAETDGYTF. The CDR3 coding sequence is TGTGCCAGCAGCTTATCCGGCAGGGCCGAGACGGATGGCTACACCTTC. V gene TRBV7-3 combines with J gene TRBJ1-2, with D perhaps matching TRBD1 (5 bases). From germline, CDR1 is SGHTA and CDR2 FQGTGA. The CDR3 covers 16 residues. Between the trimmed V and J ends, which lost 2 bases and 6 bases, there was a span of 19 bases.

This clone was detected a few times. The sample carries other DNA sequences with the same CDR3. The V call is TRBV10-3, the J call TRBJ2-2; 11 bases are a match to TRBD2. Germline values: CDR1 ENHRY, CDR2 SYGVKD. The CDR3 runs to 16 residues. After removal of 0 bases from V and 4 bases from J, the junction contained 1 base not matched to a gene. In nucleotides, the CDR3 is TGTGCCATCAGTGAGTCTAGCGGGAGGGGCACCGGGGAGCTGTTTTTT. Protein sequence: CAISESSGRGTGELFF.

The CDR3 bases are TGCGCCAGCAGCGCCGGGAGCGCCTCCTACGAGCAGTACTTC. This codes for CASSAGSASYEQYF. The genes are TRBV10-1 and TRBJ2-7; D might be TRBD2 (6 bases). V gave up 6 bases and J gave up 0 bases, with 12 bases separating them. Germline CDR1 WNHNN, CDR2 SYGVQD (reference sequence). There are 14 residues in the CDR3.

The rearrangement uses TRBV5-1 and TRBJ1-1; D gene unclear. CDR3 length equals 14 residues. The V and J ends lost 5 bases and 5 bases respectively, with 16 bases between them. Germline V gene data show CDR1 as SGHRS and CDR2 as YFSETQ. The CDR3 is CASREGDARTEAFF. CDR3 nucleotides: TGCGCCAGCAGGGAAGGAGACGCGAGGACTGAAGCTTTCTTT. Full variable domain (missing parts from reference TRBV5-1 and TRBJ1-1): KAGVTQTPRYLIKTRGQQVTLSCSPISGHRSVSWYQQTPGQGLQFLFEYFSETQRNKGNFPGRFSGRQFSNSRSEMNVSTLELGDSALYLCASREGDARTEAFFGQGTRLTVV.

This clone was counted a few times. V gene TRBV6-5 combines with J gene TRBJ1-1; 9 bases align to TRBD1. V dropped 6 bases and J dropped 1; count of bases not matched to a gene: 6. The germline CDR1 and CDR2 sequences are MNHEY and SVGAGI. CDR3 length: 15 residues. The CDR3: CASRTGQGRNTEAFF. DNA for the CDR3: TGTGCCAGCAGAACCGGACAGGGGAGGAACACTGAAGCTTTCTTT.

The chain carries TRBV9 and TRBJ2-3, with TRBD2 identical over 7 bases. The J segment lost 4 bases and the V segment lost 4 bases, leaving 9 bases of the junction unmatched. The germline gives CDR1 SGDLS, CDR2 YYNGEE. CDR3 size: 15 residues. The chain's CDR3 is CASSSGAGAADTQYF. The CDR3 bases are TGTGCCAGCAGCTCCGGGGCGGGAGCGGCAGATACGCAGTATTTT.

CDR3 DNA sequence: TGTGCCAGCAGTGATTATGGCGGAGGGAATGAAAAACTGTTTTTT. It is translated as CASSDYGGGNEKLFF. V usage is TRBV25-1 and J usage is TRBJ1-4, with no clear D. V gave up 3 bases and J gave up 5 bases, with 13 bases separating them. The CDR3 is made up of 15 amino acids. Germline lookup yields CDR1 MGHDK and CDR2 SYGVNS.

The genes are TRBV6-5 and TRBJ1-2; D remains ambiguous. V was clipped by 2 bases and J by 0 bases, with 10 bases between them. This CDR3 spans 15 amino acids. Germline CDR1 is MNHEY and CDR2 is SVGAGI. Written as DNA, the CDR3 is TGTGCCAGCAGTTACCTCCGGGAATCTAACTATGGCTACACCTTC. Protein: CASSYLRESNYGYTF.

The CDR3 coding sequence is TGTGCCAGCAGCGGGAGGGGTGGTGGCTACGAGCAGTACTTC. Amino acid sequence: CASSGRGGGYEQYF. V and J are TRBV9 and TRBJ2-7; a weak D match, TRBD2 (6 bases). Germline lookup yields CDR1 SGDLS and CDR2 YYNGEE. The CDR3 covers 14 residues. Deletions cut 3 bases from V and 3 bases from J, with 13 bases between. Based on the CDR3 plus reference TRBV9 and TRBJ2-7, the full variable domain is DSGVTQTPKHLITATGQRVTLRCSPRSGDLSVYWYQQSLDQGLQFLIQYYNGEERAKGNILERFSAQQFPDLHSELNLSSLELGDSALYFCASSGRGGGYEQYFGPGTRLTVT.

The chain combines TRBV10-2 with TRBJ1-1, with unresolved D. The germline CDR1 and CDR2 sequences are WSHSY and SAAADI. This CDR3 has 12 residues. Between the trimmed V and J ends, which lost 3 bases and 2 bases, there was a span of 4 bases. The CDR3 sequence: CASSDSNTEAFF. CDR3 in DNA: TGCGCCAGCAGTGATTCAAACACTGAAGCTTTCTTT.

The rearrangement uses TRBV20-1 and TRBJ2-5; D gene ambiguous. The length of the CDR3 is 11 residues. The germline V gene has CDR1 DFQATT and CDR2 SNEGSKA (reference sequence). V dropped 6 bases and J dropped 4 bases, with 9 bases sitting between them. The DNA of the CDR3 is TGCAGTGCCCCTTGGCCAGAGACCCAGTACTTC. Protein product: CSAPWPETQYF.

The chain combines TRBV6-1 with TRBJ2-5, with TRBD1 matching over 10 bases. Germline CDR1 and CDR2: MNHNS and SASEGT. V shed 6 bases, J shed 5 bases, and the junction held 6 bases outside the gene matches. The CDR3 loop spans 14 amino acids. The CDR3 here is CASREDRGMETQYF. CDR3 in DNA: TGTGCCAGCAGGGAGGACAGGGGGATGGAGACCCAGTACTTC.

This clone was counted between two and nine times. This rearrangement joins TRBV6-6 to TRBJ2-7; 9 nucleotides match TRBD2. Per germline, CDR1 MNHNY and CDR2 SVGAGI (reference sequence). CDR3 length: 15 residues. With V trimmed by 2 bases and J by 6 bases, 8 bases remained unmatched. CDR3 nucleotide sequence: TGTGCCAGCAGTTACGCGGGAGGGCTGGCGGCCGAGCAGTACTTC. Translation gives CASSYAGGLAAEQYF.

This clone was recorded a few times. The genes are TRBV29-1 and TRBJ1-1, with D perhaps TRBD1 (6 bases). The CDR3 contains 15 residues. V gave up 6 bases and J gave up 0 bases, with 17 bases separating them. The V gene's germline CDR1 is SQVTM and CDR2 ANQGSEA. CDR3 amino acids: CSVLWTAGMNTEAFF. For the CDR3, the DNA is TGCAGCGTCCTTTGGACAGCCGGCATGAACACTGAAGCTTTCTTT. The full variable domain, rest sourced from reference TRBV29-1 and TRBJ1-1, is SAVISQKPSRDICQRGTSLTIQCQVDSQVTMMFWYRQQPGQSLTLIATANQGSEATYESGFVIDKFPISRPNLTFSTLTVSNMSPEDSSIYLCSVLWTAGMNTEAFFGQGTRLTVV.

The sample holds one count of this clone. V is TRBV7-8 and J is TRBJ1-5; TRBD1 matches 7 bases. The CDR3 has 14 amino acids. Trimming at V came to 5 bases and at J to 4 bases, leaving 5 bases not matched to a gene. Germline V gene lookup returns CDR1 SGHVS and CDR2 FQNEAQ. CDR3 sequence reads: CASSRGQPNQPQHF. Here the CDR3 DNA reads TGTGCCAGCAGCCGGGGACAGCCGAATCAGCCCCAGCATTTT.